The rows below give T cell receptor beta chains drawn from one sample of a study of T-cell memory formation after mild COVID-19. Each CDR3 protein gets one entry after TCRdb re-called the 5' RACE reads with MiXCR. The table lists 550,000 to 600,000 distinct CDR3 sequences, roughly 17% of them singletons. Sequenced input: PBMCs or a T cell subset sorted from them (not recorded which). The receptors were sampled from an adult woman who had mild COVID-19 (a few samples of this study predate the infection). Cell type and time point are not known. Each CDR3 is given with its conserved first and last residue. The D gene is left open where the match is weak. Clone size appears in some rows only: once, few, many, or a class for an expanded clone.

V	D	size	J	DNA	CDR3
TRBV2	NA	NA	TRBJ1-5	TGTGCCAGCAATAACCCGGAGGGGAATCAGCCCCAGCATTTT	CASNNPEGNQPQHF
TRBV15	NA	NA	TRBJ1-2	TGTGCCACCAGCAGAGAAGTGGGAAGCTATGGCTACACCTTC	CATSREVGSYGYTF
TRBV20-1	NA	few	TRBJ1-1	TGCAGTGCTAGAGAGGGGGGCCCGAACACTGAAGCTTTCTTT	CSAREGGPNTEAFF
TRBV7-3	NA	NA	TRBJ2-7	TGTGCCAGCAGCTTACCCGGACATTCAAGGGACTCCTACTCCTACGAGCAGTACTTC	CASSLPGHSRDSYSYEQYF
TRBV5-6	TRBD1	NA	TRBJ2-7	TGTGCCAGCAGCACCGGGACAGAAAGCTACGAGCAGTACTTC	CASSTGTESYEQYF
TRBV23-1	NA	few	TRBJ2-7	TGCGCCAGCAGAATCCTGTTATACGAGCAGTACTTC	CASRILLYEQYF
TRBV5-5	NA	NA	TRBJ2-3	TGTGCCAGCAGCCCTGAACAGGGTAGCACAGATACGCAGTATTTT	CASSPEQGSTDTQYF
TRBV6-1	TRBD1	NA	TRBJ2-1	TGTGCCAGCAGTGAGGACAGGGCATCCTACAATGAGCAGTTCTTC	CASSEDRASYNEQFF
TRBV12-3/TRBV12-4	NA	many	TRBJ1-4	TGTGCCAGCAGTTTAAGTGAAAAACTGTTTTTT	CASSLSEKLFF
TRBV18	NA	NA	TRBJ1-1	TGTGCCAGCTCACGTGACAGGCAGAACACTGAAGCTTTCTTT	CASSRDRQNTEAFF
TRBV29-1	NA	many	TRBJ2-7	TGCAGCGTGCGTACAGGCGACGAGCAGTACTTC	CSVRTGDEQYF
TRBV2	TRBD1	few	TRBJ2-5	TGTGCCAGCAGCCCCAGGGGGCGCGGAGAGACCCAGTACTTC	CASSPRGRGETQYF
TRBV7-2	NA	few	TRBJ2-1	TGTGCCAGCAGCTTCGCGCAGCACAATGAGCAGTTCTTC	CASSFAQHNEQFF
TRBV7-9	TRBD1	few	TRBJ1-6	TGTGCCAGCAGCTTAGAGGGCAGGGGGTCACCCCTCCACTTT	CASSLEGRGSPLHF
TRBV5-1	NA	many	TRBJ2-5	TGCGCCAGCAGCTTGGTGACAGTTCGGGAGACCCAGTACTTC	CASSLVTVRETQYF
TRBV21-1	NA	NA	TRBJ2-2	TGTGCCAGCAGCAAGACAGGGGGTGGGGAGCTGTTTTTT	CASSKTGGGELFF
TRBV7-8	TRBD1	few	TRBJ1-4	TGTGCCAGCAGCCCAACCTCCCGGGACAGGTCGGGCAATAATGAAAAACTGTTTTTT	CASSPTSRDRSGNNEKLFF
TRBV7-3	TRBD1	few	TRBJ1-1	TGTGCCAGCAGCTCATTACCGGGACAGGGAGGGACTGAAGCTTTCTTT	CASSSLPGQGGTEAFF
TRBV20-1	TRBD2	NA	TRBJ2-7	TGCAGTGCTAGAGGCCCGGGAGGGGACTCCTACGAGCAGTACTTC	CSARGPGGDSYEQYF
TRBV5-5	TRBD1	many	TRBJ2-1	TGTGCCAGCAGCTTGGGGCAGGGGGTGGACAATGAGCAGTTCTTC	CASSLGQGVDNEQFF
TRBV19	TRBD2	few	TRBJ2-5	TGTGCCAGTACGCAGGCTAACGGGGGGGCCGTGGAGACCCAGTACTTC	CASTQANGGAVETQYF
TRBV12-3/TRBV12-4	NA	NA	TRBJ1-5	TGTGCCAGCAGCCCTCAGACCGCGGGTAGTCCCCAGCATTTT	CASSPQTAGSPQHF
TRBV12-3/TRBV12-4	TRBD1	NA	TRBJ2-7	TGTGCCAGCAGTTTATCGACAGGGGGTGGGGACTACTACGAGCAGTACTTC	CASSLSTGGGDYYEQYF
TRBV6-1	NA	NA	TRBJ1-2	TGTGCCAGCAGGTTGGACATCGCGGCGAACTATGGCTACACCTTC	CASRLDIAANYGYTF
TRBV25-1	TRBD1	NA	TRBJ1-3	TGTGCCAGCAGTGAGGGACAGGGGGGTGAATTTGGCACCATATATTTT	CASSEGQGGEFGTIYF
TRBV7-2	NA	many	TRBJ2-7	TGTGCCAGCAGCCGCCAGACAGGGACTGGCTACGAGCAGTACTTC	CASSRQTGTGYEQYF
TRBV3-1	NA	few	TRBJ1-2	TGTGCCAGCAGCCCACCTTCCCTGGGGAGGAGTGTCTATGGCTACACCTTC	CASSPPSLGRSVYGYTF
TRBV7-9	TRBD1	NA	TRBJ1-3	TGTGCCAGCACCGGCAGGGGGCTTTCTGGAAACACCATATATTTT	CASTGRGLSGNTIYF
TRBV14	NA	NA	TRBJ1-6	TGTGCCAGCAGCCAACAGGAATATTCACCCCTCCACTTT	CASSQQEYSPLHF
TRBV7-2	NA	NA	TRBJ2-5	TGTGCCAGCAGCTCACGTAGGGAGACCCCCCTGGAGACCCAGTACTTC	CASSSRRETPLETQYF
TRBV20-1	TRBD2	few	TRBJ2-1	TGCAGTGGGGATGCGGGAGACAATGAGCAGTTCTTC	CSGDAGDNEQFF
TRBV7-9	TRBD1	few	TRBJ1-1	TGTGCCAGCAGCTTCCAGGGGGCGAACACTGAAGCTTTCTTT	CASSFQGANTEAFF
TRBV7-3	TRBD2	few	TRBJ2-1	TGTGCCAGCAGCCGCCGCCGGACTAGCGGGTCGGACAATGAGCAGTTCTTC	CASSRRRTSGSDNEQFF
TRBV6-6	NA	NA	TRBJ1-6	TGTGCCAGCAGTTACGACAGGCAAAAAGGGAATTCACCCCTCCACTTT	CASSYDRQKGNSPLHF
TRBV5-1	NA	NA	TRBJ2-7	TGCGCCAGCAGCATTTACAGCGAGGCCTACGAGCAGTACTTC	CASSIYSEAYEQYF
TRBV5-1	TRBD1	NA	TRBJ2-1	TGCGCCAGCAGCCGGACAGGGGGCAATAGGAATGAGCAGTTCTTC	CASSRTGGNRNEQFF
TRBV18	TRBD1	many	TRBJ2-7	TGTGCCAGCTCACCAACGGACAGGCAATTCTACGAGCAGTACTTC	CASSPTDRQFYEQYF
TRBV7-9	NA	NA	TRBJ2-5	TGTGCCAGCAGCTTGCTACCGGGACAACAAGAGACCCAGTACTTC	CASSLLPGQQETQYF
TRBV5-1	TRBD2	few	TRBJ2-1	TGCGCCAGCTCCTTGTGGATCGGGGGGGCTGGTAATGAGCAGTTCTTC	CASSLWIGGAGNEQFF
TRBV6-1	NA	few	TRBJ2-2	TGTGCCAGCACCCCCGGCGGCAGGGCCACCGGGGAGCTGTTTTTT	CASTPGGRATGELFF
TRBV6-2/TRBV6-3	NA	NA	TRBJ1-2	TGTGCCAGCACCACACGGGGCACAGGACGGGGCGCCTCCTACACCTTC	CASTTRGTGRGASYTF